These T cell receptor beta chains were read from a single sample in a study of shared clonotypes between healthy human individuals. TCRdb keeps only in-frame clones here, not all; method: immunoSEQ multiplex PCR. The top ten clones hold roughly 1.2% of a sample with around 2,100,000 clones, just under 95% of them seen once. The sequencing sample was made of naive CD8+ T cells sorted from blood. The receptors shown here come from a man younger than 35 in good health. Both conserved end residues are trimmed from each CDR3.

v_call	j_call	cdr3_aa
TRBV4-1	TRBJ2-1	ASSHAGGNEQF
TRBV27	TRBJ2-7	ASSFGASYEQY
TRBV7-9	TRBJ2-1	ASSPPGTGFLNEQF
TRBV23-1	TRBJ2-7	ASSPPGGRAYSYEQY
TRBV2	TRBJ2-3	ASGGLAVQLTDTQY
TRBV9	TRBJ2-7	ASSVLTGDEQY
TRBV6-6	TRBJ2-1	ASGYNEQF
TRBV5-6	TRBJ1-3	ASSLTLQGATGNTIY
TRBV10-3	TRBJ1-1	AISEYPTGVRDTEAF
TRBV4-3	TRBJ1-2	ASSPDEGANYGYT
TRBV4-1	TRBJ1-2	ASSQDPLRDRGQGYT
TRBV5-1	TRBJ2-5	ASSLGQPSYQETQY
TRBV7-9	TRBJ2-3	ASSPPEPSTDTQY
TRBV29-1	TRBJ1-5	SVQGGGSNQPQH
TRBV9	TRBJ2-7	ASSVGDGIYEQY
TRBV6-1	TRBJ2-2	ASSEWLTTGELF
TRBV25-1	TRBJ2-7	ASSDFGGRAAQY
TRBV9	TRBJ2-7	ASSPRGPSDEQY
TRBV5-8	TRBJ1-1	ASSLDGVKYTEAF
TRBV6-5	TRBJ1-2	ASSYSVGDFNGYT
TRBV6-1	TRBJ2-2	ASSELHWHESNTGELF
TRBV11-1	TRBJ1-1	ASSLMRAEAF
TRBV11-3	TRBJ2-1	ASSLTGGANEQF
TRBV7-9	TRBJ2-3	ASTQRPDTQY